These 6 T cell receptor beta chains originate from one sample sequenced in a study of CD8+ T cells in alopecia areata. Reverse transcription of extracted RNA yielded cDNA, which provided the sequencing template. Assay used: immunoSEQ multiplex PCR; TCRdb lists only in-frame clones, some missing. The data contain 65,000 to 75,000 clones, around 49% of them singletons. This material consisted of CD8+ T cells sorted from blood, taken at week 0. Receptors were obtained from a human donor with alopecia areata.

This clone was counted a few times. The chain recombines TRBV25-1 with TRBJ2-7; possibly TRBD1 or TRBD2 for D (5 bases each). The CDR3 loop spans 14 amino acids. V gave up 1 base and J gave up 3 bases, with 10 bases separating them. Germline V lookup: CDR1 MGHDK, CDR2 SYGVNS. CDR3 region: CASSEWDGLYEQYF. In nucleotides, the CDR3 is TGTGCCAGCAGTGAATGGGACGGTCTCTACGAGCAGTACTTC.

The rearrangement links TRBV6-5 to TRBJ2-2; 7 nucleotides align to TRBD1. The germline CDR1 and CDR2 sequences are MNHEY and SVGAGI. This CDR3 has 12 residues. The junction had 1 base not matched to a gene; V was cut back by 8 bases and J by 4 bases. Written as DNA, the CDR3 is TGTGCCAGCCAGGGGGTCACCGGGGAGCTGTTTTTT. It encodes CASQGVTGELFF.

This clone was observed at least ten times. The J gene is TRBJ2-3, the V gene TRBV2; D gene unclear. The CDR3 loop spans 14 amino acids. Trimming shortened V by 8 bases and J by 1 base, and 13 bases separated the two germline ends. The germline V gene encodes CDR1 SNHLY and CDR2 FYNNEI. CDR3 DNA sequence: TGTGCCAGCTATCCCAGCTGGGGCACAGATACGCAGTATTTT. Translation gives CASYPSWGTDTQYF.

This clone occurred once. The genes are TRBV9 and TRBJ2-2; the D is unclear. This CDR3 has 12 amino acids. Germline assignment: CDR1 SGDLS and CDR2 YYNGEE. The germline V and J ends were trimmed by 4 bases and 7 bases, with 8 bases remaining between them. Here the CDR3 reads CASSLLGGELFF. The CDR3 DNA reads TGTGCCAGCAGCCTCCTGGGCGGGGAGCTGTTTTTT. The full variable domain, rest sourced from reference TRBV9 and TRBJ2-2, is DSGVTQTPKHLITATGQRVTLRCSPRSGDLSVYWYQQSLDQGLQFLIQYYNGEERAKGNILERFSAQQFPDLHSELNLSSLELGDSALYFCASSLLGGELFFGEGSRLTVL.

J is TRBJ2-2 and V is TRBV7-3; TRBD2 matches 9 bases. Per germline, CDR1 SGHTA and CDR2 FQGTGA. This CDR3 spans 17 amino acids. The trim removed 0 bases at V and 7 bases at J, leaving 9 bases unmatched. The CDR3, as DNA: TGTGCCAGCAGCTTAACCCCGGGACTAGCTGGGCTCGGGGAGCTGTTTTTT. Its protein product is CASSLTPGLAGLGELFF.

The chain combines TRBV29-1 with TRBJ2-7; D is unresolved. The length of the CDR3 is 14 residues. Germline V gives CDR1 SQVTM, CDR2 ANQGSEA. V gave up 5 bases and J gave up 4 bases, with 18 bases separating them. CDR3 protein: CSVSPGERPYEQYF. CDR3 sequence (DNA): TGCAGCGTTTCGCCCGGCGAACGGCCGTACGAGCAGTACTTC.